This T cell receptor beta chain was found in a study of T cell repertoires in cytomegalovirus infection. This clonotype was observed a handful of times. The antigen is not known. The germline V gene encodes CDR1 SNHLY and CDR2 FYNNEI. The V end lost 2 bases, the J end lost 0 bases, and 16 bases lay between the germline ends. The CDR3 consists of 17 residues. TCRdb reanalysed the reads using MiXCR and keeps one entry per CDR3 protein. The repertoire consists of roughly 920,000 distinct CDR3 sequences, with roughly 30% occurring once and the leading ten covering about an eighth. V gene TRBV2 combines with J gene TRBJ1-2; the D is unclear. The specimen was cultured CD8+ T cells from PBMCs, collected from culture after CMV antigen stimulation. The receptor was isolated from a human donor in good health (CMV status not recorded). Some clones in this sample may be carry-over from other donors' samples. The CDR3 coding sequence is TGTGCCAGCAGTGAATTGCCCCGGGCCAGAGCTAACTATGGCTACACCTTC. It translates to CASSELPRARANYGYTF.